This T cell receptor (beta chain) was identified in a study of cytomegalovirus exposure and HLA in healthy donors. CDR1 and CDR2 (germline): SNHLY, FYNNEI. There are 16 residues in the CDR3. The ends lost 4 bases at V and 10 bases at J; junction bases unmatched: 16. The study ran its PCR with 60 Vbeta and 13 Jbeta primers. Profiling relied on immunoSEQ multiplex PCR, and the TCRdb table lists in-frame clones only, not all of them. The sample contains 90,000 to 120,000 clones, approximately 79% of which appear only once. The V gene is TRBV2, the J gene TRBJ2-1; 7 bases are a match to TRBD2. The sequenced material came from PBMCs. The sequence was collected from a young man in good health and CMV-seronegative. The DNA for the CDR3 is TGTGCCAGCAGTGCTTCCCGGGGGGTTGTATCGTGGGAGCAGTTCTTC. Translated, it gives CASSASRGVVSWEQFF.